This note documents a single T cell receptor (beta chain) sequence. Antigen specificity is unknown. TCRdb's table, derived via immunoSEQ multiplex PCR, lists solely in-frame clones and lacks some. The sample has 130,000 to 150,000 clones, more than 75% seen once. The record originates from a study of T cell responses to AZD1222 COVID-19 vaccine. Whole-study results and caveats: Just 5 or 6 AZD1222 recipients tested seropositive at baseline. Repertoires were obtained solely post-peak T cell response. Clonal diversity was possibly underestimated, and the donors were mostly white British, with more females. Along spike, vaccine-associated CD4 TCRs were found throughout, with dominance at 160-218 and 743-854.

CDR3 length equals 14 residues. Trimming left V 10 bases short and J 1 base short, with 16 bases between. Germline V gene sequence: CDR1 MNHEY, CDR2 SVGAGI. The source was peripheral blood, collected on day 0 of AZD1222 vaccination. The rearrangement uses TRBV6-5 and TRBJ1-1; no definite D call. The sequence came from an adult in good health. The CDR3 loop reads CATFGRSGNTEAFF. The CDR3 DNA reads TGTGCCACCTTCGGCAGGAGTGGGAACACTGAAGCTTTCTTT.